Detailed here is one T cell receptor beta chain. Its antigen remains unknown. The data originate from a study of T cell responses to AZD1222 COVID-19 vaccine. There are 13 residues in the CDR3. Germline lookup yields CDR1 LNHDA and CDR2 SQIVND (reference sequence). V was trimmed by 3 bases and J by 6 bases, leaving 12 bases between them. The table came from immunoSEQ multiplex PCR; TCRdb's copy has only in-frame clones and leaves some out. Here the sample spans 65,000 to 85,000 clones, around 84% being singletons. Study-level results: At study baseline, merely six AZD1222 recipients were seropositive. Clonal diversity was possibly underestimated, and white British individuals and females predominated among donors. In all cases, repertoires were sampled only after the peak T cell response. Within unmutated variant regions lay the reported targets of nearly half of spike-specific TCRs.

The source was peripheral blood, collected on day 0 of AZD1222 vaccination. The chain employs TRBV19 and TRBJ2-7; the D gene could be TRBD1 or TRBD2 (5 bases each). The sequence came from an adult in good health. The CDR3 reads CASSISSGTEQYF. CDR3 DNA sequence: TGTGCCAGTAGTATCTCATCGGGGACCGAGCAGTACTTC.